This T cell receptor beta chain was sequenced for a study of T-cell reconstitution after alpha-beta-depleted transplantation in children. This clonotype was recorded many times. CDR1 and CDR2 (germline): LGHNA, YSLEER. After removal of 0 bases from V and 3 bases from J, the junction contained 7 bases not matched to a gene. The CDR3 is 19 residues long. Unique molecular identifiers were built into the TCRbeta library. Each CDR3 protein gets one entry after TCRdb re-called the PCR reads with MiXCR. The data contain 70,000 to 95,000 distinct CDR3 sequences, more than 9% of them singletons. This clonotype originated in a human donor who donated a stem cell graft to a child with inherited bone marrow failure. The sequences come from PBMCs from the stem cell graft donor, collected from the stem cell graft. This chain joins TRBV4-3 and TRBJ2-2; 13 nucleotides agree with TRBD2. The CDR3 here is CASSQEVLAGGLDTGELFF. The CDR3 DNA reads TGCGCCAGCAGCCAAGAAGTACTAGCGGGGGGGCTTGACACCGGGGAGCTGTTTTTT.